This entry concerns a single T cell receptor beta chain. The record originates from a study of cytomegalovirus exposure and HLA in healthy donors. The PCR made use of 60 Vbeta and 13 Jbeta primers. Measured with immunoSEQ multiplex PCR; TCRdb has only the in-frame clones, and not every one. This sample carries tens of thousands of clones, 65% to 70% of them seen once, and the ten largest clones take 13% to 15%. The germline V gene has CDR1 SGHDT and CDR2 YYEEEE. The CDR3 loop spans 13 amino acids. The V end lost 2 bases, the J end lost 2 bases, and 7 bases lay between the germline ends. This sequence was found in a male donor in good health and CMV-seropositive. V usage is TRBV5-6 and J usage is TRBJ1-2; D is unresolved. The sequencing input was PBMCs. The CDR3 loop reads CASSFPGNYGYTF. In DNA form, the CDR3 reads TGTGCCAGCAGCTTTCCGGGGAACTATGGCTACACCTTC.